This T cell receptor beta chain emerged from a study of cytomegalovirus exposure and HLA in healthy donors. Whole-study findings and limits: A few of the chains that were CMV-associated were confirmed in vitro to be specific for CMV antigens. Trimming of TCR beta V- and J-genes showed a link, identified in a later analysis, to a missense DCLRE1C variant. Published work reported that the classifier diagnosed cytomegalovirus status with high specificity and sensitivity.

A note on this clone: Its cognate antigen is unknown.

Germline V gene lookup returns CDR1 SGHRS and CDR2 YFSETQ. V was trimmed by 4 bases and J by 7 bases, leaving 9 bases between them. The CDR3 sequence is 12 residues long. Though probably carrying unrecorded immune exposures, donors were nominally healthy at sampling. It was with 60 Vbeta and 13 Jbeta primers that the PCR ran. Assay used: immunoSEQ multiplex PCR; TCRdb lists only in-frame clones, some missing. This table holds 150,000 to 200,000 clones, around 75% found once. This chain connects TRBV5-1 to TRBJ2-1; D perhaps matches TRBD2 (6 bases). This receptor was taken from a man aged 18-30 years in good health and CMV-seropositive. Sequenced: PBMCs. The CDR3 DNA reads TGCGCCAGCAGCGGGACTTTTAATGAGCAGTTCTTC. Translating it yields CASSGTFNEQFF.